The 7 T cell receptor beta chains reported below all come from one sample, sequenced in a study of cytomegalovirus exposure and HLA in healthy donors (dated by TCRdb to about 2017). Libraries were constructed by the immunoSEQ multiplex PCR assay. For the multiplex PCR, a mixture combining 60 forward primers for TCR Vbeta segments and 13 reverse primers for TCR Jbeta segments was used. The table comes from immuneACCESS by way of TCRdb, which keeps in-frame sequences with V and J called. Part of the clones is missing from these tables; in studies checked, under half for an unresolved V gene and the rest for unknown reasons. The sample has around 190,000 clones on record, 70% to 85% of them singletons. The ten largest clones add up to roughly 0.64% of the sample. Material for sequencing was PBMCs. The source of these receptors is a woman aged 40 to 55 in good health and CMV-seronegative.

The J gene is TRBJ2-7, the V gene TRBV30; D perhaps matches TRBD1 (5 bases). The CDR3 runs 14 residues. The germline V gene encodes CDR1 GTSNPN and CDR2 SVGIG (reference sequence). V lost 0 bases, J lost 3 bases, and 12 bases lay in between. This chain's CDR3 is CAWSVSDIIYEQYF. The DNA of the CDR3 is TGTGCCTGGAGTGTATCGGACATTATCTACGAGCAGTACTTC.

The table lists this clone with a few counts. J is TRBJ2-5 and V is TRBV4-3; D perhaps matches TRBD1 (5 bases). Between the trimmed V and J ends, which lost 0 bases and 10 bases, there was a span of 18 bases. Germline CDR1 is LGHNA and CDR2 is YSLEER. The CDR3 runs to 15 residues. The CDR3 loop reads CASSQEISLRTNQYF. The CDR3 DNA sequence: TGCGCCAGCAGCCAAGAAATATCATTACGGACAAACCAGTACTTC.

The chain is built from TRBV19 and TRBJ1-5; D is perhaps TRBD1 (5 bases). The CDR3 has 13 residues. The V gene's germline CDR1 is LNHDA and CDR2 SQIVND (reference sequence). V gave up 7 bases and J gave up 6 bases, with 13 bases separating them. CDR3 sequence (DNA): TGTGCCAGTACCTGGGGGGGATTTCAGCCCCAGCATTTT. It specifies CASTWGGFQPQHF. Combining the CDR3 with reference TRBV19 and TRBJ1-5 gives the whole variable domain DGGITQSPKYLFRKEGQNVTLSCEQNLNHDAMYWYRQDPGQGLRLIYYSQIVNDFQKGDIAEGYSVSREKKESFPLTVTSAQKNPTAFYLCASTWGGFQPQHFGDGTRLSIL.

The CDR3 DNA reads TGTGCCAGCAGCCCCGGTGTCGTCTATGGCTACACCTTC. It translates to CASSPGVVYGYTF. The chain joins TRBV7-2 to TRBJ1-2; D not certain. The V gene lost 5 bases and the J gene lost 4 bases, with 11 bases spanning the gap. Germline CDR1 reads SGHTA; CDR2 reads FQGNSA. The CDR3 totals 13 residues.

As concerns this clone: This sample also contains other DNA sequences that code for the same CDR3. The V call is TRBV18, the J call TRBJ2-1, with TRBD1 matching over 9 bases. Per the germline V gene, CDR1 is KGHSH and CDR2 is LQKENI. The CDR3 totals 16 residues. Trimming removed 0 bases from V and 2 bases from J; junction bases left unmatched: 2. CDR3 loop: CASSPPGQGPYNEQFF. In DNA form, the CDR3 reads TGTGCCAGCTCACCACCGGGACAGGGCCCCTACAATGAGCAGTTCTTC. The whole variable domain, remainder taken from reference TRBV18 and TRBJ2-1, is NAGVMQNPRHLVRRRGQEARLRCSPMKGHSHVYWYRQLPEEGLKFMVYLQKENIIDESGMPKERFSAEFPKEGPSILRIQQVVRGDSAAYFCASSPPGQGPYNEQFFGPGTRLTVL.

The chain joins TRBV28 to TRBJ1-3, with D uncertain. Between the trimmed V and J ends, which lost 5 bases and 4 bases, there was a span of 9 bases. CDR3 size: 13 residues. Per the germline V gene, CDR1 is MDHEN and CDR2 is SYDVKM. The CDR3 here is CASSTTQGNTIYF. DNA of the CDR3: TGTGCCAGCAGTACAACACAGGGAAACACCATATATTTT.

This clone appeared a few times. The chain joins TRBV4-1 to TRBJ1-6, with a possible D match to TRBD1 (6 bases). The germline CDR1 and CDR2 sequences are MGHRA and YSYEKL. Trimming shortened V by 1 base and J by 7 bases, and 8 bases separated the two germline ends. There are 14 residues in the CDR3. The CDR3 DNA is TGCGCCAGCAGCCAAGGGACAGTGAATTCACCCCTCCACTTT. Residues: CASSQGTVNSPLHF.